The 12 T cell receptor beta chains below were found in one sample sequenced in a study of cytomegalovirus exposure and HLA in healthy donors. The PCR made use of 60 Vbeta and 13 Jbeta primers. Sequencing was performed with immunoSEQ multiplex PCR; in TCRdb, only in-frame clones are kept and a portion is missing. The sample includes 95,000 to 150,000 clones, 81% of them seen just once. Sequencing was performed on PBMCs. Every receptor here comes from a man in his forties in good health and CMV-seronegative.

The gene calls are TRBV6-6 and TRBJ2-3; 12 nucleotides match TRBD2. This CDR3 region has 16 residues. The junction had 4 bases not matched to a gene; V was cut back by 0 bases and J by 6 bases. Germline assignment: CDR1 MNHNY and CDR2 SVGAGI (reference sequence). CDR3 sequence: CASSYSLAGGVDTQYF. The CDR3 DNA follows: TGTGCCAGCAGTTACTCCCTAGCGGGGGGGGTGGATACGCAGTATTTT.

The V and J genes are TRBV28 and TRBJ1-2, with TRBD1 matching 7 bases. Trimming at V came to 1 base and at J to 4 bases, leaving 3 bases not matched to a gene. The CDR3 covers 14 residues. Germline lookup yields CDR1 MDHEN and CDR2 SYDVKM. The CDR3 loop is CASSLSGQSYGYTF. The CDR3, as DNA: TGTGCCAGCAGTTTATCGGGACAGAGCTATGGCTACACCTTC.

This sequence joins TRBV6-1 and TRBJ1-1, with D uncertain. V lost 3 bases and J 1 base, leaving 6 bases between the germline ends. Germline loops: CDR1 MNHNS, CDR2 SASEGT. The length of the CDR3 is 13 residues. The CDR3 protein is CASSDQENTEAFF. For the CDR3, the DNA is TGTGCCAGCAGTGATCAGGAGAACACTGAAGCTTTCTTT.

DNA for the CDR3: TGTGCCAGCAGCTTAATTACCAGGGACAATGAGCAGTTCTTC. This gives the protein CASSLITRDNEQFF. This sequence joins TRBV7-3 and TRBJ2-1, with D possibly TRBD1 on 5 matching bases. The ends were cut back, 1 base at V and 5 bases at J, with 9 bases in the middle. Germline V lookup: CDR1 SGHTA, CDR2 FQGTGA. The CDR3 sequence is 14 residues long.

This chain links TRBV19 with TRBJ2-5; TRBD1 might be the D (5 bases). This CDR3 contains 13 residues. Trimming removed 5 bases at V and 3 bases at J, with 10 bases between. Germline CDR1 reads LNHDA; CDR2 reads SQIVND (reference sequence). CDR3 residues: CASSFDSKETQYF. The CDR3 region has the DNA TGTGCCAGTAGTTTCGACAGCAAAGAGACCCAGTACTTC.

This rearrangement joins TRBV7-8 to TRBJ2-5, with 8 nucleotides matching TRBD1. Germline V gene data show CDR1 as SGHVS and CDR2 as FQNEAQ. Trimming removed 5 bases from V and 6 bases from J; junction bases left unmatched: 5. The CDR3 extends over 13 amino acids. The CDR3 sequence is CASSVSGGQTQYF. CDR3 nucleotide sequence: TGTGCCAGCAGCGTCTCAGGGGGCCAGACCCAGTACTTC.

V usage is TRBV27 and J usage is TRBJ2-7, with 8 nucleotides matching TRBD1. Germline V lookup: CDR1 MNHEY, CDR2 SMNVEV (reference sequence). CDR3 length: 14 residues. Losses at the gene ends were 4 bases for V and 4 bases for J; bases not matched to a gene: 6. DNA for the CDR3: TGTGCCAGCAGTTGGCAGGGGGCTAAATACGAGCAGTACTTC. This codes for CASSWQGAKYEQYF.

This clone was seen a single time. CDR3 sequence: CASGLNPGTGNYGYTF. For the CDR3, the DNA is TGCGCCAGCGGTCTAAACCCCGGGACAGGGAACTATGGCTACACCTTC. The gene calls are TRBV5-1 and TRBJ1-2; TRBD1 matches 9 bases. The CDR3 is made up of 16 amino acids. V was pared by 7 bases and J by 2 bases, with 12 bases of the junction left unmatched. The germline CDR1 and CDR2 sequences are SGHRS and YFSETQ. Full variable domain (remainder filled in from reference TRBV5-1 and TRBJ1-2): KAGVTQTPRYLIKTRGQQVTLSCSPISGHRSVSWYQQTPGQGLQFLFEYFSETQRNKGNFPGRFSGRQFSNSRSEMNVSTLELGDSALYLCASGLNPGTGNYGYTFGSGTRLTVV.

The genes are TRBV5-1 and TRBJ2-5; D call uncertain. The J call may be in error: the DNA end matches TRBJ2-7 better. This CDR3 region has 12 residues. Germline CDR1 reads SGHRS; CDR2 reads YFSETQ. CDR3 DNA: TGCGCCAGCAGCTTGGACGCCTACGAGCAGTACTTC. This gives the protein CASSLDAYEQYF.

In DNA form, the CDR3 reads TGTGCCAGCAGGGGGACAGGCAATCAGCCCCAGCATTTT. It translates to CASRGTGNQPQHF. The chain recombines TRBV6-1 with TRBJ1-5; TRBD1 matches at 7 bases. CDR1 and CDR2 (germline): MNHNS, SASEGT. Unmatched junction bases numbered 1, after V lost 6 bases and J lost 2 bases. This CDR3 contains 13 residues.

The chain carries TRBV18 and TRBJ1-1, with D possibly being TRBD1 (5 bases). This CDR3 is built from 14 residues. With 4 bases removed from V and 7 bases from J, the gap between germline ends came to 16 bases. Germline CDR1 reads KGHSH; CDR2 reads LQKENI. The CDR3 loop reads CASSRAGRLFEAFF. The CDR3 DNA reads TGTGCCAGCTCACGGGCGGGGCGCTTATTTGAAGCTTTCTTT.

This chain connects TRBV6-1 to TRBJ2-7; the match to TRBD2 covers 10 bases. V dropped 1 base and J dropped 0; count of bases not matched to a gene: 9. This CDR3 contains 18 residues. Germline V gene data show CDR1 as MNHNS and CDR2 as SASEGT. CDR3: CASSEVTGLALNSYEQYF. The CDR3 DNA reads TGTGCCAGCAGTGAAGTCACGGGACTAGCGTTGAACTCCTACGAGCAGTACTTC.